The following is a T cell receptor beta chain sequence with its context. The antigen is not known. The source of the sample is a study of blood T cells in healthy people across ages. Study findings and constraints: Observed TCR beta diversity showed a strong correlation with the percentage of naive T cells as measured by flow cytometry.

Alongside a J-beta primer mix, a sample-barcoded 5' primer served in a second PCR lasting roughly 6 to 11 cycles. MiXCR, applied by TCRdb to the 5' RACE reads, yields one record per CDR3 protein. The sample shows 1.5 million to 2 million distinct CDR3 sequences, about 50% of them seen only once. Germline lookup yields CDR1 SGHTA and CDR2 FQGNSA. V was clipped by 5 bases and J by 4 bases, with 10 bases between them. The CDR3 is 13 residues long. The chain joins TRBV7-2 to TRBJ2-3, with D perhaps matching TRBD2 (5 bases). The receptor comes from a middle-aged woman in good health. The sequencing input was blood. The CDR3: CASSGSPADTQYF. The CDR3 DNA reads TGTGCCAGCAGCGGGAGTCCCGCAGATACGCAGTATTTT. The full variable domain, with the rest looked up from reference TRBV7-2 and TRBJ2-3, is GAGVSQSPSNKVTEKGKDVELRCDPISGHTALYWYRQSLGQGLEFLIYFQGNSAPDKSGLPSDRFSAERTGGSVSTLTIQRTQQEDSAVYLCASSGSPADTQYFGPGTRLTVL.